Listed here is a single TCR beta chain. What it recognizes is unknown. The study recruited healthy Caucasian donors from Russia who were aged about 6 to 100. V dropped 4 bases and J dropped 0 bases, with 13 bases sitting between them. The CDR3 sequence is 15 residues long. These data belong to a study of blood T cells in healthy people across ages. Regarding the study as a whole: Diversity figures based on one million T cells were deemed too low.

A J-beta primer mix and a sample-barcoded 5' primer were used in a second PCR of roughly 6 to 11 cycles. All samples gave at least 2.5 million CDR3-containing paired-end reads. TCRdb fed the 5' RACE reads into MiXCR, producing one record per CDR3 protein. The sample lists 500,000 to 600,000 distinct CDR3 sequences, approximately 25% seen once, with around a sixth in the top ten. Sequenced material: blood. The chain uses TRBV5-7 and TRBJ2-5, with D unclear. TRBV5-7 is treated as an ORF (open reading frame) with a function not yet certain. This clonotype was sampled from a woman aged 70-85 years in good health. The CDR3 loop reads CASSPRLRYQETQYF. The CDR3 nucleotides are TGTGCCAGCAGCCCCAGACTCCGATACCAAGAGACCCAGTACTTC.